This T cell receptor beta chain comes out of a study of Graves' ophthalmopathy and Graves' hyperthyroidism. Background on the study: Sampling took place at initial diagnosis, with peripheral blood obtained before any treatment. General study findings and limits: Ophthalmopathy progression prediction by the model yielded a sensitivity of more than 60% and a specificity of 72.22%.

V was pared by 8 bases and J by 1 base, with 5 bases of the junction left unmatched. Germline loops: CDR1 SQVTM, CDR2 ANQGSEA. The CDR3 loop spans 12 amino acids. RNA transcripts served as template for amplifying TCR beta CDR3 sequences. In the first round, RT-PCR was carried out with HTBI primers, and a multiplex PCR formed the second round. TCRdb processed the multiplex PCR reads anew with MiXCR; each CDR3 protein has one entry. The sample has hundreds of thousands of distinct CDR3 sequences, more than 40% seen once. Notes on this clonotype: Antigen: not known.

The specimen was peripheral blood. The chain joins TRBV29-1 to TRBJ2-7, with 7 positions matching TRBD1. The source is an adult man with Graves' ophthalmopathy. The DNA for the CDR3 is TGCAGCAGTAGGGACAGTTCCTACGAGCAGTACTTC. This gives the protein CSSRDSSYEQYF.